The sequence of this TCR beta chain was determined in a study of tumor-infiltrating lymphocytes in primary liver carcinoma. Turning to the study itself: These were node-negative, non-metastatic T1-T3 tumors of roughly 4 to 10 cm.

Unsorted bulk tissue of about 19-33 mg yielded co-extracted RNA and DNA. Notes on this clonotype: Compared with germline, one end of the junction differs, possibly owing to a read error.

Researchers generated TCR beta cDNA from approximately 500 ng of total RNA, relying on a constant-region primer. Generation of the TCR beta libraries relied on three nested multiplex PCR rounds using slightly modified ARM-PCR. Forward primers for TRBV1-TRBV30 and a C-beta reverse primer served the first two PCR rounds, at 10 cycles each. TCRdb reanalysed the multiplex PCR reads using MiXCR and keeps one entry per CDR3 protein. The data hold roughly 100,000 distinct CDR3 sequences, with about four fifths observed a single time. Germline CDR1 reads SGHRS; CDR2 reads YFSETQ. The CDR3 consists of 13 residues.

The chain uses TRBV5-1 and TRBJ2-1; D gene unclear. The sequence was obtained from a middle-aged man with primary liver carcinoma and hepatitis B virus infection. Sample: liver tumor tissue from sampling region 3. Subset described: tumor region T3, left-lateral pole. The CDR3 DNA sequence: TGCGCCAGCAGGTCAGTCCAAGACAATGCGCAGTTCTTC. Residues: CASRSVQDNAQFF.